Below, 13 T cell receptor beta chains from the same sample are listed, as sequenced in a study of blood T cell repertoires in COVID-19. Assay: immunoSEQ multiplex PCR; the TCRdb copy retains only in-frame clones and omits some. The sample yields under 80,000 clones, about 82% seen once. The source material was peripheral blood. The receptors here all came from an elderly woman with active or convalescent COVID-19.

This chain connects TRBV19 to TRBJ2-2; 11 bases agree with TRBD2. The germline CDR1 and CDR2 sequences are LNHDA and SQIVND (reference sequence). V lost 1 base to trimming and J lost 3 bases; unmatched junction nucleotides: 10. The CDR3 length is 19 residues. CDR3 protein: CASSIVSGRAVQDTGELFF. CDR3 nucleotides: TGTGCCAGTAGTATAGTTAGCGGGAGGGCGGTACAGGACACCGGGGAGCTGTTTTTT. The full variable domain, completed using reference TRBV19 and TRBJ2-2, is DGGITQSPKYLFRKEGQNVTLSCEQNLNHDAMYWYRQDPGQGLRLIYYSQIVNDFQKGDIAEGYSVSREKKESFPLTVTSAQKNPTAFYLCASSIVSGRAVQDTGELFFGEGSRLTVL.

The chain has TRBV5-1 and TRBJ2-1; 8 bases agree with TRBD1. With 2 bases clipped from V and 4 bases from J, the junction kept 2 bases outside the gene matches. CDR3 size: 14 residues. Germline V gene sequence: CDR1 SGHRS, CDR2 YFSETQ. The CDR3 region has the DNA TGCGCCAGCAGCTTAGGGGACAGGTACAATGAGCAGTTCTTC. Its translation is CASSLGDRYNEQFF.

In nucleotides, the CDR3 is TGTGCCAGCAGTCCACCGGGACTAGCGGGGGAGCAGGGCACAGATACGCAGTATTTT. This translates into CASSPPGLAGEQGTDTQYF. V usage is TRBV6-4 and J usage is TRBJ2-3; 14 nucleotides align to TRBD2. Germline V gene lookup returns CDR1 MRHNA and CDR2 SNTAGT. Trimming at V came to 5 bases and at J to 1 base, leaving 11 bases not matched to a gene. The length of the CDR3 is 19 residues.

CDR3 sequence (DNA): TGTGCCAGCAGCTCACAGGGGGGGAACACTGAAGCTTTCTTT. The encoded protein is CASSSQGGNTEAFF. The chain links TRBV7-3 to TRBJ1-1; 8 bases are a match to TRBD1. V shed 4 bases, J shed 1 base, and the junction held 2 bases outside the gene matches. Germline V lookup: CDR1 SGHTA, CDR2 FQGTGA. The CDR3 totals 14 residues. The whole variable domain, filled in from reference TRBV7-3 and TRBJ1-1, reads GAGVSQTPSNKVTEKGKYVELRCDPISGHTALYWYRQSLGQGPEFLIYFQGTGAADDSGLPNDRFFAVRPEGSVSTLKIQRTERGDSAVYLCASSSQGGNTEAFFGQGTRLTVV.

The chain uses TRBV19 and TRBJ2-3; 9 bases map to TRBD2. Germline V gives CDR1 LNHDA, CDR2 SQIVND (reference sequence). V lost 1 base to trimming and J lost 2 bases; unmatched junction nucleotides: 10. The CDR3 contains 18 residues. CDR3 DNA: TGTGCCAGTAGTATAGCGCATAGCGGGAGTGGCAACACAGATACGCAGTATTTT. Protein sequence: CASSIAHSGSGNTDTQYF.

The chain carries TRBV4-1 and TRBJ1-2; D gene ambiguous. CDR1 and CDR2 (germline): MGHRA, YSYEKL. Trimming removed 0 bases at V and 2 bases at J, with 22 bases between. This CDR3 is 19 amino acids long. In nucleotides, the CDR3 is TGCGCCAGCAGCCAAGACCCCCTTCCGGCAGACTGGAGGAACTATGGCTACACCTTC. This sequence encodes CASSQDPLPADWRNYGYTF.

The chain is built from TRBV6-5 and TRBJ2-1; a possible D gene is TRBD2 (7 bases). V was clipped by 3 bases and J by 4 bases, with 13 bases between them. Germline CDR1 reads MNHEY; CDR2 reads SVGAGI. The CDR3 is 15 residues long. The CDR3 coding sequence is TGTGCCAGCAGTTATAGAGGGGGGGGATACAATGAGCAGTTCTTC. This codes for CASSYRGGGYNEQFF.

The chain is built from TRBV6-5 and TRBJ2-7; D may be TRBD1 (6 bases). The CDR3 extends over 15 amino acids. Looked up from germline, CDR1 is MNHEY and CDR2 is SVGAGI. The V end lost 2 bases, the J end lost 1 base, and 12 bases lay between the germline ends. The chain's CDR3 is CASSYQTGQSYEQYF. The CDR3 DNA sequence: TGTGCCAGCAGTTACCAGACGGGACAATCCTACGAGCAGTACTTC.

The chain joins TRBV2 to TRBJ2-3; 13 bases are a match to TRBD2. The trim removed 7 bases at V and 8 bases at J, leaving 12 bases unmatched. Looked up from germline, CDR1 is SNHLY and CDR2 is FYNNEI. CDR3 length equals 16 residues. The DNA for the CDR3 is TGTGCCAGCAATAACCAACTAGCGGGGGGGCTGGGTACGCAGTATTTT. Its translation: CASNNQLAGGLGTQYF.

The chain uses TRBV5-1 and TRBJ2-5; 9 nucleotides line up with TRBD1. The CDR3 length is 14 residues. V trimming: 2 bases; J trimming: 5 bases; junction bases outside the gene matches: 4. Germline assignment: CDR1 SGHRS and CDR2 YFSETQ. This CDR3 is CASSLTGGRETQYF. As DNA, the CDR3 is TGCGCCAGCAGCTTAACAGGGGGCCGGGAGACCCAGTACTTC.

This clone showed up just a few times. J is TRBJ1-1 and V is TRBV5-5; no reliable D call. Germline loops: CDR1 SGHKS, CDR2 YYEKEE (reference sequence). CDR3 length: 15 amino acids. Trimming left V 0 bases short and J 6 bases short, with 15 bases between. This CDR3 reads CASSLDRRTTSEAFF. As DNA, the CDR3 is TGTGCCAGCAGCTTGGATAGGAGAACGACGTCTGAAGCTTTCTTT.

The chain links TRBV6-6 to TRBJ2-2, with D perhaps TRBD1 (5 bases). The CDR3 has 14 amino acids. Trimming cost V 8 bases and J 1 base, with 11 bases left between them. Germline lookup yields CDR1 MNHNY and CDR2 SVGAGI (reference sequence). CDR3 in DNA: TGTGCCAGCTACCCCGACAGGAACACCGGGGAGCTGTTTTTT. Translation gives CASYPDRNTGELFF.

The V gene is TRBV2, the J gene TRBJ2-5, with a tentative D call TRBD1 (6 bases). Per the germline V gene, CDR1 is SNHLY and CDR2 is FYNNEI. The germline V and J ends were trimmed by 2 bases and 5 bases, with 15 bases remaining between them. The CDR3 contains 15 residues. DNA for the CDR3: TGTGCCAGCAGTGAATCTTGGGCAGGGGTTGAGACCCAGTACTTC. Translated: CASSESWAGVETQYF.